The source of this T cell receptor (beta chain) is a study of blood T cell repertoires in COVID-19 (TCRdb year 2020). With regard to the full study: Samples from collaborators originated in the United States, Italy and Spain and spanned both the acute and convalescent phases of COVID-19. The prospective study material was composed of cDNA or gDNA derived from T cells, B-cell-depleted T cells, or PBMCs. Deeply sampled blood TCRbeta repertoires from subjects exposed to, actively infected with, or recovered from COVID-19 were included in the dataset. The repertoires were released in a freely available public database meant as a resource for research on the immune response to SARS-CoV-2. The samples were drawn from the first 160 participants of the ongoing ImmuneRACE study and from more than 1,000 subjects provided by 6 global collaborators. A de-identified subject ID, COVID-19 status, age in years and sex were almost always included in the sample metadata. Where available, HLA class I and class II types were obtained from metadata supplied by the sample provider rather than from assay-based typing.

Findings and caveats that apply to the study as a whole: The amount of clinical and demographic metadata varied by source and participant and was provided uncurated.

In the prospective study, participants were about 18 to 89 years old, resided in under 30 geographic areas of the United States, and were enrolled through a virtual design. Cohort assignment in the prospective study relied on participant-reported clinical history from a screening survey and a study questionnaire. For ImmuneRACE Cohort 3, a participant was defined as recovered based on two consecutive negative NP/OP PCR tests, clearance by a healthcare professional, or resolution of symptoms. In the prospective study, whole blood, serum and a nasopharyngeal or oropharyngeal swab were collected from each participant by mobile phlebotomists. Over a roughly 2-month period, participants in the prospective study had the option of providing additional blood draws and questionnaires. Blood samples from the prospective study were shipped frozen or at room temperature prior to DNA extraction. Concerning this clone: Its cognate antigen has yet to be identified. No base quality values were provided; no much bigger clone lies one nucleotide off.

Measured from the cysteine to the phenylalanine, the CDR3 is 14 residues long. Only the CDR3 portion is preserved as DNA: 42 bases, with reading frame beginning at the first base. Unmatched junction bases come to 5, with V trimmed by 4 bases and J by 6 bases. CDR1 KGHDR and CDR2 SFDVKD are derived from the germline V gene. TCRbeta CDR3 regions were amplified from genomic DNA by means of the immunoSEQ Assay, a bias-controlled multiplex PCR. In the paper's pipeline: Within the assay, amplification of reference gene primers was used to estimate how many nucleated cells each sample contained. To quantify the absolute abundance of each unique TCRbeta CDR3 rearrangement, sequence reads were collapsed and filtered. For each sample, productive Simpson clonality was calculated as the square root of Simpson's diversity index across productive rearrangements. TCRdb's version of the immuneACCESS table is confined to in-frame rearrangements and falls short of the full clone set. An unresolved V gene accounts for under half of the shortfall where checked; the remainder is of unknown origin. V and J calls and clone size are copied from that table; D and trimming were computed from the DNA. This sample gives approximately 320,000 clones in total; roughly nine tenths of them show up just once. Around 2.6% of the sample rests with the top ten.

The V and J genes are TRBV24-1 and TRBJ2-3, and TRBD2 aligns with 8 junction nucleotides. Sequencing was done on a sample of PBMCs or T cells enriched from blood (not recorded which). The clonotype comes from a man in his 60s who had recovered from COVID-19. The CDR3 region: CATSEGLVADTQYF. Read as DNA, the sequence is TGTGCCACCAGTGAGGGACTAGTCGCTGATACGCAGTATTTT.